This T cell receptor (beta chain) was captured by sequencing in a study of cytomegalovirus exposure and HLA in healthy donors. The study's findings and limits: An Asian-associated ancestry cluster reportedly showed fewer N-insertions than the approximately 700-donor mean in a later analysis.

Note on this clone: What it binds is unknown.

Use of 60 Vbeta and 13 Jbeta primers characterized the PCR. The repertoire was sequenced with immunoSEQ multiplex PCR; TCRdb's copy has only in-frame clones and lacks some. The sample records some 190,000 clones, over 80% being singletons. This CDR3 has 14 residues. Germline loops: CDR1 SGHDT, CDR2 YYEEEE. V lost 2 bases to trimming and J lost 8 bases; unmatched junction nucleotides: 7. This receptor was obtained from a man younger than 45 in good health and CMV-seronegative. V is TRBV5-6 and J is TRBJ1-5; 7 bases agree with TRBD1. Sequencing was done on a sample of PBMCs. This CDR3 is CASSFQQGIKPQHF. For the CDR3, the DNA is TGTGCCAGCAGCTTTCAACAGGGGATCAAGCCCCAGCATTTT.